The clone carrying this T cell receptor beta chain was seen just once. The data originate from a study of blood T cell repertoires in COVID-19. Study details: T cells, B-cell-depleted T cells, or PBMCs provided the cDNA or gDNA that served as material.

As handled by the study authors: Reference gene primer amplification in the assay estimated nucleated cell counts. Measured with immunoSEQ multiplex PCR; TCRdb has only the in-frame clones, and not every one. V, J and clone size reflect that table, while D and trimming were determined from the DNA. The sample includes 120,000 to 150,000 clones, approximately 78% of them seen just once. The clonotype comes from an elderly woman with acute or convalescent COVID-19. The sample taken for sequencing was peripheral blood.

The CDR3 region is CASSLAPRVYTEAFF. DNA of the CDR3: TGCGCCAGCAGCTTGGCGCCTCGGGTTTACACTGAAGCTTTCTTT. The chain employs TRBV5-1 and TRBJ1-1, with D hard to call. This CDR3 comprises 15 residues. Between the trimmed V and J ends, which lost 0 bases and 3 bases, there was a span of 12 bases. In germline, CDR1 is SGHRS, CDR2 YFSETQ.